The sequence of this T cell receptor (beta chain) was determined in a study of blood T cell repertoires in COVID-19. Study summary: Researchers got acute and convalescent COVID-19 samples from the United States, Italy and Spain. PBMCs, B-cell-depleted T cells, or T cells provided the cDNA or gDNA that made up the material.

The CDR3 has 14 residues. The junction had 6 bases not matched to a gene; V was cut back by 2 bases and J by 3 bases. CDR1 and CDR2 from the germline V gene are GTSNPN and SVGIG (reference sequence). Under the authors' procedure: By means of reference gene primer amplification, nucleated cell counts were estimated. Libraries were prepared by immunoSEQ multiplex PCR; TCRdb keeps only in-frame clonotypes and omits some of them. V, J and clone size reflect that table, while D and trimming were determined from the DNA. The data hold around 40,000 clones, with about 90% observed a single time. The table lists this clone with a count of one.

The rearrangement joins TRBV30 to TRBJ1-2; 7 nucleotides agree with TRBD1. The sequenced sample consisted of peripheral blood. The receptor comes from a human donor in a cohort sampled during active COVID-19. The CDR3 DNA sequence: TGTGCCTGGAGTCGACAGGGTTCCTACTATGGCTACACCTTC. As protein: CAWSRQGSYYGYTF.